The rows below give T cell receptor beta chains drawn from one sample of a study of blood T cell repertoires in COVID-19. Method: immunoSEQ multiplex PCR; TCRdb's copy keeps in-frame clones and lacks some. The data show approximately 140,000 clones, with about 81% seen just once and more than 2% held by the top ten. Sequenced input: PBMCs or T cells enriched from blood (not recorded which). The receptors derive from a man aged 35 to 55 with acute COVID-19. CDR3s include the opening cysteine and the closing phenylalanine or tryptophan. The D gene is left open where the match is weak. Size is omitted from some rows. Given values are once, few, many or a class for expanded clones.

D gene,J gene,V gene,clone size,CDR3 DNA,CDR3 protein
NA,TRBJ1-5,TRBV19,few,TGTGCCAGTAGTATTGCGGTGAATCAGCCCCAGCATTTT,CASSIAVNQPQHF
NA,TRBJ1-5,TRBV28,NA,TGTGCCAGCAGTTTGGAGCAGAGACTTAACCTCCCCCAGCATTTT,CASSLEQRLNLPQHF
TRBD1,TRBJ1-2,TRBV5-8,few,TGTGCCAGCAGCTCAGGACAGGGGCACTATGGCTACACCTTC,CASSSGQGHYGYTF
TRBD1,TRBJ2-3,TRBV5-6,NA,TGTGCCAGCAGCTTCGCCGGGACAGGGGGCGCGGGAGATACGCAGTATTTT,CASSFAGTGGAGDTQYF
NA,TRBJ2-5,TRBV30,once,TGTGCCTGGAGCCGGATGGGGGGAGAGACCCAGTACTTC,CAWSRMGGETQYF
NA,TRBJ1-1,TRBV6-4,few,TGTGCCAGCAGTGCAGGGGACACTGAAGCTTTCTTT,CASSAGDTEAFF
NA,TRBJ1-2,TRBV27,NA,TGTGCCAGCAGCAAGGGAGGGCCGTGGGGCTACACCTTC,CASSKGGPWGYTF
NA,TRBJ1-5,TRBV2,NA,TGTGCCAGCAGGGGGCCCTTCAATCAGCCCCAGCATTTT,CASRGPFNQPQHF
NA,TRBJ2-5,TRBV3-1/TRBV3-2,few,TGTGCCAGCAGCCAACAGGTACAAGAGACCCAGTACTTC,CASSQQVQETQYF
TRBD2,TRBJ2-7,TRBV9,NA,TGTGCCAGCAGCGTTAGCGGGGGAAACTACGAGCAGTACTTC,CASSVSGGNYEQYF
NA,TRBJ1-1,TRBV10-3,NA,TGTGCCATCAGTGTATCGGGTAACACTGAAGCTTTCTTT,CAISVSGNTEAFF
TRBD1,TRBJ2-1,TRBV19,NA,TGTGCCAGTAGTATAGCCACAGGGGGTAGGAATGAGCAGTTCTTC,CASSIATGGRNEQFF
TRBD2,TRBJ2-7,TRBV18,NA,TGTGCCAGCTCACCACCCGGCGGGAGCGAGCAGTACTTC,CASSPPGGSEQYF
NA,TRBJ1-3,TRBV12-5,NA,TGTGCTAGTGGTTTGGTACGGGGGGACCCTGCTTTAGGGTCTGGAAACACCATATATTTT,CASGLVRGDPALGSGNTIYF
NA,TRBJ2-7,TRBV7-9,NA,TGTGCCAGCAGCTCAGTAGGCGGGGTCCGTTCCTACGAGCAGTACTTC,CASSSVGGVRSYEQYF
NA,TRBJ2-3,TRBV11-2,NA,TGTGCCAGCAGCGCCCCCAGGGGGGCGCAGTATTTT,CASSAPRGAQYF
NA,TRBJ2-5,TRBV10-1,NA,TGCGCCAGCAGTGAGGGCCACCAAGAGACCCAGTACTTC,CASSEGHQETQYF
NA,TRBJ1-1,TRBV7-9,NA,TGTGCCAGCAGCCGGAGCGGCGTGAACACTGAAGCTTTCTTT,CASSRSGVNTEAFF
TRBD1,TRBJ1-2,TRBV28,NA,TGTGCCAGCAGCTTTTTGACAGGGACCTATGGCTACACCTTC,CASSFLTGTYGYTF
NA,TRBJ1-5,TRBV19,NA,TGTGCCAGTAGTGTAGCCGGGGGCAATCAGCCCCAGCATTTT,CASSVAGGNQPQHF
TRBD2,TRBJ2-3,TRBV2,once,TGTGCCAGCAGGCCGGGACTAGCGGGAGATACGCAGTATTTT,CASRPGLAGDTQYF
NA,TRBJ2-1,TRBV19,NA,TGTGCCAGTAGTCAAATTAGAGGCTCCTACAATGAGCAGTTCTTC,CASSQIRGSYNEQFF
TRBD1,TRBJ1-6,TRBV7-2,NA,TGTGCCAGCAGCAGCTGGGGACAGGGGAATTCACCCCTCCACTTT,CASSSWGQGNSPLHF
NA,TRBJ1-6,TRBV3-1/TRBV3-2,NA,TGTGCCAGCAGCGAAACCGGAGGCCCCTATCATTCACCCCTCCACTTT,CASSETGGPYHSPLHF
TRBD1,TRBJ1-5,TRBV3-1/TRBV3-2,NA,TGTGCCAGCAGCGGACAGGGCAGAAATCAGCCCCAGCATTTT,CASSGQGRNQPQHF
NA,TRBJ1-1,TRBV6-6,NA,TGTGCCAGCAGGCCCCGGGGGTGGGGAGCTTTCTTT,CASRPRGWGAFF
NA,TRBJ1-1,TRBV19,NA,TGTGCCAGTAGCCCTACCCTCGTTATGACTGAAGCTTTCTTT,CASSPTLVMTEAFF
NA,TRBJ2-3,TRBV5-6,NA,TGTGCCAGCAGCCTCCCCCCAGGAGGCCTCACAGATACGCAGTATTTT,CASSLPPGGLTDTQYF
TRBD2,TRBJ2-7,TRBV27,NA,TGTGCCAGCAGTCATACTAGCGGCTCCTACGAGCAGTACTTC,CASSHTSGSYEQYF
TRBD1,TRBJ2-2,TRBV29-1,NA,TGCAGCGTTTCTTGGGACAGGGTATTCGGCGGGGAGCTGTTTTTT,CSVSWDRVFGGELFF
NA,TRBJ2-1,TRBV6-5,NA,TGTGCCAGCAGTTACTCGCGGCAGGGAAGTGAGCAGTTCTTC,CASSYSRQGSEQFF
TRBD2,TRBJ2-7,TRBV9,NA,TGTGCCAGCAGCGGGGGACTAGCGGGCTACGAGCAGTACTTC,CASSGGLAGYEQYF
NA,TRBJ2-7,TRBV3-1/TRBV3-2,NA,TGTGCCAGCAGCCCACGGACAGATTCCTACGAGCAGTACTTC,CASSPRTDSYEQYF
TRBD2,TRBJ2-1,TRBV24-1,NA,TGTGCCACCAGTGAGTGGACTAGCGGGAGGAATGAGCAGTTCTTC,CATSEWTSGRNEQFF
TRBD2,TRBJ2-7,TRBV11-2,few,TGTGCCAGCAGCATTGGGACTAGCGGGTATGAGTTTTACGAGCAGTACTTC,CASSIGTSGYEFYEQYF
NA,TRBJ2-3,TRBV24-1,NA,TGTGCCACCAGTGTATCGGATACGCAGTATTTT,CATSVSDTQYF
NA,TRBJ2-2,TRBV28,NA,TGTGCCAGCACTTCCCCCGGCGCAGGGGCCGGGGAGCTGTTTTTT,CASTSPGAGAGELFF
TRBD1,TRBJ1-5,TRBV19,many,TGTGCCAGTAGTATAGATACAGGGGTTGGTCAGCCCCAGCATTTT,CASSIDTGVGQPQHF
NA,TRBJ2-3,TRBV7-3,NA,TGTGCCAGCAGCTTACAACAGGGTGTGGCAGATACGCAGTATTTT,CASSLQQGVADTQYF
TRBD1,TRBJ1-6,TRBV2,NA,TGTGCCAGCAGCTGGACAGGGAGAAATTCACCCCTCCACTTT,CASSWTGRNSPLHF
NA,TRBJ1-6,TRBV2,NA,TGTGCCAGCAGTACAGATACTTCCTATAATTCACCCCTCCACTTT,CASSTDTSYNSPLHF
NA,TRBJ2-7,TRBV5-1,NA,TGCGCCAGCAGCTTCTTGGGGCGAGACGAGCAGTACTTC,CASSFLGRDEQYF
TRBD1,TRBJ2-1,TRBV19,NA,TGTGCCAGTAGGTGGACAGGGGGTCGAGATGAGCAGTTCTTC,CASRWTGGRDEQFF
NA,TRBJ1-6,TRBV11-2,NA,TGTGCCAGCAGCTTAGCAACAGGCGGTTCACCCCTCCACTTT,CASSLATGGSPLHF
NA,TRBJ2-6,TRBV5-1,few,TGCGCCAGCAGCTTGCAGGGTCTTCTCTCTGGGGCCAACGTCCTGACTTTC,CASSLQGLLSGANVLTF
TRBD2,TRBJ2-2,TRBV5-1,NA,TGCGCCAGCAGCTTGAGCCTAGCGGGGGTCGGGGAGCTGTTTTTT,CASSLSLAGVGELFF
NA,TRBJ1-3,TRBV5-1,NA,TGCGCCAGCAGCATGGGGAGGACTCAAAACTCTGGAAACACCATATATTTT,CASSMGRTQNSGNTIYF
NA,TRBJ2-7,TRBV29-1,NA,TGCAGCGTTGGGACAGCCGGCGAGCAGTACTTC,CSVGTAGEQYF
TRBD1,TRBJ1-1,TRBV7-9,NA,TGTGCCAGCAGCCGGACAGGGGGGAACACTGAAGCTTTCTTT,CASSRTGGNTEAFF
NA,TRBJ2-3,TRBV5-1,NA,TGCGCCAGCAGCCAGGGGAGGGCCACAGATACGCAGTATTTT,CASSQGRATDTQYF
TRBD2,TRBJ2-7,TRBV3-1/TRBV3-2,NA,TGTGCCAGCAGCCCTCAGCTCGGGGGGGTCTCCTACGAGCAGTACTTC,CASSPQLGGVSYEQYF